Sequencing of this T cell receptor (beta chain) was carried out in a study of blood T cell repertoires in COVID-19. Across the whole study: From T cells, B-cell-depleted T cells, or PBMCs came the material, which was cDNA or gDNA.

The CDR3 is 15 residues long. The germline gives CDR1 MNHNS, CDR2 SASEGT. Trimming cost V 2 bases and J 1 base, with 10 bases left between them. Libraries were prepared by immunoSEQ multiplex PCR; TCRdb keeps only in-frame clonotypes and omits some of them. The sample holds 250,000 to 400,000 clones, around 89% seen once. The Seattle patients, enrolled during active infection, were followed longitudinally. The sequenced sample consisted of peripheral blood. The TCR was taken from a woman aged 30 to 39 with COVID-19, enrolled during active disease. The chain has TRBV6-1 and TRBJ2-3; D is uncertain. The CDR3 is CASSERQDRTDTQYF. CDR3 DNA: TGTGCCAGCAGTGAAAGACAAGACCGCACAGATACGCAGTATTTT.